What follows describes a single T cell receptor (beta chain). Cells stained for CD3, CD4, CD8, CD45RA, CD27 and viability were sorted into four CD45RA/CD27 subsets. The data derive from a study of naive and memory T cell subsets. V shed 6 bases, J shed 9 bases, and the junction held 9 bases outside the gene matches. From germline, CDR1 is MDHEN and CDR2 SYDVKM. The CDR3 extends over 15 amino acids. The beta constant-region primer was an equimolar mix of two oligonucleotides covering TRBC1 and TRBC2. Ligated cDNA was amplified by four rounds of PCR with nested alpha and beta constant-region primers and SP2. Each CDR3 protein is one row after TCRdb ran MiXCR on the UMI-ligation and nested PCR reads. The sample includes about 17,000 distinct CDR3 sequences, roughly 8.7% of them seen just once.

Material: central memory CD8+ T cells from blood. This rearrangement joins TRBV28 to TRBJ2-1, with 12 bases lining up with TRBD2. The source of this sequence is a human donor in good health. CDR3 region: CASSKTSGGRIEQFF. DNA of the CDR3: TGTGCCAGCAGCAAAACTAGCGGGGGGCGCATTGAGCAGTTCTTC.